This TCR beta chain appears in the sequencing data of a study of CD8 T cells in ankylosing spondylitis. This clonotype was detected only a few times. TCRdb re-called the 5' RACE reads with MiXCR, one entry per CDR3 protein. The data show around 130,000 distinct CDR3 sequences, 7% to 10% seen once. The sample taken for sequencing was blood, either unsorted or a sorted T cell fraction (not recorded which). The TCR comes from a male donor with ankylosing spondylitis or in good health (not recorded which).

The CDR3 loop is CASSSTGGGSYEQYF. CDR3 nucleotides: TGTGCCAGCAGTTCCACAGGGGGCGGGAGCTACGAGCAGTACTTC. The chain has TRBV12-3 or TRBV12-4 and TRBJ2-7; TRBD1 aligns across 9 bases. The CDR3 is made up of 15 amino acids. Trimming at V came to 4 bases and at J to 3 bases, leaving 7 bases not matched to a gene.